This TCR beta chain was retrieved from a study of T-cell reconstitution after alpha-beta-depleted transplantation in children. TCRbeta library preparation incorporated unique molecular identifiers. A single record per CDR3 protein comes from TCRdb applying MiXCR to the PCR reads. The table shows roughly 200,000 distinct CDR3 sequences, with roughly 6.6% occurring only once. Findings of the study overall: The study reportedly traced alpha-beta T cells about two months after transplant to several hundred expanded graft clones. Newly produced T cells mostly accounted for T-cell counts and diversity one year post-transplant.

V lost 6 bases and J lost 4, with 15 bases in between. Per germline, CDR1 DFQATT and CDR2 SNEGSKA (reference sequence). This CDR3 has 13 amino acids. This clonotype was found many times. Its target is unknown. The source material was PBMCs, sampled before TCRalphabeta/CD19-depleted stem cell transplant. This receptor was obtained from a boy between 2 and 15 years old with acute lymphoblastic leukemia, due to receive a stem cell transplant. The chain is built from TRBV20-1 and TRBJ2-5, with a weak D call TRBD2 (6 bases). DNA of the CDR3: TGCAGTGCCATCAGTCCGGAGGGAGAGACCCAGTACTTC. It encodes CSAISPEGETQYF.